A single sample gave rise to the 25 T cell receptor beta chains below, sequenced in a study of tumor-infiltrating lymphocytes in oesophageal squamous cell carcinoma. TCRdb re-derived calls from the PCR reads in MiXCR, one entry per CDR3 protein. This sample yields roughly 18,000 distinct CDR3 sequences, of which roughly two fifths are seen a single time; about 28% belongs to the top ten. Sequences were obtained from esophageal tumor tissue. These receptors were taken from a male donor with esophageal squamous cell carcinoma.

As DNA, the CDR3 is TGTGCCAGCAGTTTGCCCGATTCTAGCGGGACCTACGAGCAGTACTTC. Its protein product is CASSLPDSSGTYEQYF. The chain couples TRBV12-3 or TRBV12-4 to TRBJ2-5; 9 nucleotides line up with TRBD2. Judging by the DNA end, TRBJ2-7 fits better; the J call may be wrong. This CDR3 comprises 16 residues.

The V gene is TRBV15, the J gene TRBJ2-1, with 11 nucleotides matching TRBD2. The J call may not be correct, given that the DNA end is closer to TRBJ2-7. The CDR3 covers 16 residues. CDR1 LNHNV and CDR2 YYDKDF come from the germline V gene (reference sequence). CDR3 loop: CATSRDTLAGAYEQYF. The CDR3 nucleotides read TGTGCCACCAGCAGAGATACACTAGCGGGAGCCTACGAGCAGTACTTC.

This clonotype was found many times. A read error is likely, as this CDR3 ends without the conserved phenylalanine or tryptophan. No DNA is shown, since the ends of the CDR3 on it are uncertain; the CDR3 is the one TCRdb lists. J is TRBJ2-7 and V is TRBV7-2; the D call in the table, TRBD2, was not verified against the DNA. Germline V gives CDR1 SGHTA, CDR2 FQGNSA. The CDR3 is 16 residues long, counting both termini. CDR3 region: CASSLVRANYGYTFGS.

The gene calls are TRBV24-1 and TRBJ2-5; TRBD1 might be the D (5 bases). The better agreement between TRBJ2-7 and the DNA end casts doubt on the J call. The CDR3 totals 13 residues. Germline V lookup: CDR1 KGHDR, CDR2 SFDVKD. This CDR3 reads CATSPPQGYEQYF. CDR3 nucleotides: TGTGCCACCAGTCCCCCGCAGGGCTACGAGCAGTACTTC.

The chain is built from TRBV3-1 and TRBJ2-4, with 8 positions matching TRBD1. With V trimmed by 4 bases and J by 7 bases, 12 bases remained unmatched. CDR3 length: 16 residues. Germline V gives CDR1 LGHDT, CDR2 YNNKEL (reference sequence). CDR3 protein: CASSRTGSTSGNIQYF. CDR3 sequence (DNA): TGTGCCAGCAGCCGGACAGGGTCAACTTCGGGTAACATTCAGTACTTC.

This chain connects TRBV7-9 to TRBJ2-1; no clear D gene. The CDR3 is 13 residues long. CDR1 is SEHNR, CDR2 FQNEAQ, per germline (reference sequence). V was trimmed by 5 bases and J by 10 bases, leaving 15 bases between them. The CDR3 DNA follows: TGTGCCAGCAGCCCGGCCGTAGACGTCGAGCAGTTCTTC. Its translation is CASSPAVDVEQFF. The whole variable domain, filled in from reference TRBV7-9 and TRBJ2-1, reads DTGVSQNPRHKITKRGQNVTFRCDPISEHNRLYWYRQTLGQGPEFLTYFQNEAQLEKSRLLSDRFSAERPKGSFSTLEIQRTEQGDSAMYLCASSPAVDVEQFFGPGTRLTVL.

The rearrangement joins TRBV7-3 to TRBJ2-7; 9 bases fit TRBD2. The J call may be in error: the DNA end matches TRBJ2-5 better. From germline, CDR1 is SGHTA and CDR2 FQGTGA. This CDR3 contains 16 residues. CDR3 region: CASSLWASGAQETQYF. In nucleotides, the CDR3 is TGTGCCAGCAGCTTATGGGCTAGCGGGGCACAAGAGACCCAGTACTTC.

In this sample, this clonotype turned up many times. The J gene is TRBJ2-5, the V gene TRBV27; no clear D gene. Trimming removed 5 bases from V and 5 bases from J, with 6 bases in between. Germline assignment: CDR1 MNHEY and CDR2 SMNVEV (reference sequence). The CDR3 sequence is 11 residues long. CDR3 nucleotide sequence: TGTGCCAGCAGTGTTGGGGAGACCCAGTACTTC. This encodes CASSVGETQYF.

The rearrangement uses TRBV7-2 and TRBJ2-5; 12 positions match TRBD2. The CDR3 contains 17 residues. V lost 1 base and J lost 5; bases outside the gene matches: 8. Germline V gene data show CDR1 as SGHTA and CDR2 as FQGNSA. CDR3 bases: TGTGCCAGCAGCTTAGTTTCTAGCGGGAGGGCCTGGGAGACCCAGTACTTC. It translates to CASSLVSSGRAWETQYF.

On this clonotype itself: Since the CDR3 does not end with the conserved phenylalanine or tryptophan, this likely comes from a read error. The DNA is omitted, as the CDR3 cannot be located on it reliably, and the CDR3 follows TCRdb's listing. The chain couples TRBV12-3 or TRBV12-4 to TRBJ2-3; TRBD1 was called by the table and not checked on the DNA. The CDR3 length is 17 residues, termini included. CDR3 sequence: CASSFSGGPQETQYFGP.

The chain has TRBV14 and TRBJ2-5, with D possibly being TRBD2 (6 bases). Germline V gene sequence: CDR1 SGHDN, CDR2 FVKESK. Trimming left V 1 base short and J 1 base short, with 7 bases between. CDR3 length equals 14 residues. The CDR3: CASSQGGLQETQYF. The CDR3 coding sequence is TGTGCCAGCAGCCAAGGGGGACTCCAAGAGACCCAGTACTTC.

Ten or more counts support this clonotype. With a much larger clone just one base away, this may be a read error. V is TRBV4-1 and J is TRBJ2-7, with TRBD1 matching over 7 bases. The V segment lost 1 base and the J segment 7 bases; nucleotides outside the gene matches: 7. Germline CDR1 MGHRA, CDR2 YSYEKL. The CDR3 contains 14 residues. The CDR3 region is CASSQGQGGNEQYF. For the CDR3, the DNA is TGCGCCAGCAGCCAAGGACAGGGTGGCAATGAGCAGTACTTC.

V gene TRBV7-2 combines with J gene TRBJ1-2; a possible D gene is TRBD1 (5 bases). This CDR3 spans 15 amino acids. The V and J ends lost 5 bases and 6 bases respectively, with 19 bases between them. The germline V gene encodes CDR1 SGHTA and CDR2 FQGNSA. CDR3 sequence: CASSTRPGGTDGYTF. The CDR3, as DNA: TGTGCCAGCAGCACCCGGCCCGGGGGGACTGATGGCTACACCTTC.

Within the sample, this clonotype is medium-sized. V usage is TRBV5-4 and J usage is TRBJ2-7; the D is unclear. Germline V gene sequence: CDR1 SGHNT, CDR2 YYREEE (reference sequence). The CDR3 runs 13 residues. The V and J ends lost 0 bases and 6 bases respectively, with 10 bases between them. The DNA of the CDR3 is TGTGCCAGCAGCTTGGGGGCAGGCGGCGAGCAGTACTTC. Translation gives CASSLGAGGEQYF.

This clonotype was observed a handful of times. The chain carries TRBV7-6 and TRBJ2-7; D could derive from TRBD1 or TRBD2 (5 bases each). CDR3 size: 12 residues. Between the trimmed V and J ends, which lost 4 bases and 6 bases, there was a span of 10 bases. In germline, CDR1 is SGHVS, CDR2 FNYEAQ. The CDR3 DNA sequence: TGTGCCAGCAGCTCCGGGACGGTCGAGCAGTACTTC. Encoded protein: CASSSGTVEQYF. Using reference TRBV7-6 and TRBJ2-7 for the parts outside the CDR3, the full variable domain is GAGVSQSPRYKVTKRGQDVALRCDPISGHVSLYWYRQALGQGPEFLTYFNYEAQQDKSGLPNDRFSAERPEGSISTLTIQRTEQRDSAMYRCASSSGTVEQYFGPGTRLTVT.

This clonotype was counted only a few times. A read error is likely, as this CDR3 ends without the conserved phenylalanine or tryptophan. It is unclear where the CDR3 begins or ends on the DNA, so no DNA is shown, and the CDR3 is as TCRdb lists it. The rearrangement joins TRBV28 to TRBJ2-1; no DNA check was done on the table's D call, TRBD2. From its first to its last residue, the CDR3 has 16 amino acids. CDR1 MDHEN and CDR2 SYDVKM come from the germline V gene. The CDR3 reads CASSHVSSYNSPLHFD.

This clonotype was seen a few times. The V call is TRBV6-1, the J call TRBJ2-5; TRBD1 matches 7 bases. Trimming cost V 5 bases and J 3 bases; bases outside gene matches: 6. Germline CDR1 reads MNHNS; CDR2 reads SASEGT. The CDR3 loop spans 14 amino acids. CDR3 nucleotide sequence: TGTGCCAGCAGTCCTATAACAGGGGAAGAGACCCAGTACTTC. It codes for CASSPITGEETQYF.

The genes are TRBV2 and TRBJ2-5, with no clear D. The CDR3 consists of 13 residues. V lost 5 bases to trimming and J lost 3 bases, with 10 bases between them. The germline V gene encodes CDR1 SNHLY and CDR2 FYNNEI. The CDR3 DNA follows: TGTGCCAGCAGTCGACAAACTAAAGAGACCCAGTACTTC. It translates to CASSRQTKETQYF.

This clonotype was seen at least ten times. The chain employs TRBV19 and TRBJ2-1, with 7 bases lining up with TRBD1. Per germline, CDR1 LNHDA and CDR2 SQIVND (reference sequence). The CDR3 is made up of 14 amino acids. J lost 9 bases, V lost 3 bases, and 8 bases had no gene match. This chain's CDR3 is CASSMGQLMGEQFF. The CDR3 coding sequence is TGTGCCAGTAGTATGGGACAGCTCATGGGTGAGCAGTTCTTC. The whole variable domain, remainder taken from reference TRBV19 and TRBJ2-1, is DGGITQSPKYLFRKEGQNVTLSCEQNLNHDAMYWYRQDPGQGLRLIYYSQIVNDFQKGDIAEGYSVSREKKESFPLTVTSAQKNPTAFYLCASSMGQLMGEQFFGPGTRLTVL.

This clonotype was counted a few times. This chain uses TRBV6-1 with TRBJ2-7; 8 bases fit TRBD2. CDR3 length: 16 amino acids. J was trimmed by 6 bases and V by 7 bases; bases with no gene match: 17. From germline, CDR1 is MNHNS and CDR2 SASEGT. CDR3 nucleotide sequence: TGTGCCAGCATCTTACGGGCGGGAGGTTATAATTCCGAGCAGTACTTC. Its translation: CASILRAGGYNSEQYF.

This clonotype came up once. The chain combines TRBV12-3 or TRBV12-4 with TRBJ2-2; D unclear. The CDR3 totals 14 residues. The V and J ends lost 3 bases and 0 bases respectively, with 5 bases between them. DNA of the CDR3: TGTGCCAGCAGTTTGGTGCCGAACACCGGGGAGCTGTTTTTT. It specifies CASSLVPNTGELFF.

In the case of this clonotype: One end of the junction fails to match germline, which may point to a read error. This chain connects TRBV27 to TRBJ1-3; D is unclear. This CDR3 contains 12 residues. Germline assignment: CDR1 MNHEY and CDR2 SMNVEV (reference sequence). This CDR3 is CTSSLPQNTIYF. The CDR3 bases are TGCACCAGCAGTTTACCCCAAAACACCATATATTTT.

The chain is built from TRBV7-3 and TRBJ2-5, with 7 bases lining up with TRBD1. Judging by the DNA end, TRBJ2-7 fits better; the J call may be wrong. The CDR3 totals 14 residues. The germline V gene encodes CDR1 SGHTA and CDR2 FQGTGA. CDR3 DNA sequence: TGTGCCAGCAGCGCGGACAGGTTTTCCTACGAGCAGTACTTC. Encoded protein: CASSADRFSYEQYF.

Worth noting for this clonotype: This CDR3 fails to terminate in the conserved phenylalanine or tryptophan, so it likely reflects a read error. Because the CDR3's place on the DNA is in doubt, the DNA is left out and the CDR3 is given as listed by TCRdb. The gene calls are TRBV6-1 and TRBJ2-1; TRBD2, the table's D call, was not compared with the DNA. Germline CDR1 and CDR2: MNHNS and SASEGT. A total of 13 residues make up the CDR3, ends included. The CDR3 reads CASSPGYGYTFGS.

This clonotype was detected ten times or more. As the CDR3 is not closed by the conserved phenylalanine or tryptophan, this likely results from a read error. Because the CDR3's place on the DNA is in doubt, the DNA is left out and the CDR3 is given as listed by TCRdb. CDR3 residues: CASSYSRQINYGYTFGS. This chain joins TRBV6-6 and TRBJ2-7. The CDR3 region is 17 residues in length, termini included. The V gene's germline CDR1 is MNHNY and CDR2 SVGAGI (reference sequence).